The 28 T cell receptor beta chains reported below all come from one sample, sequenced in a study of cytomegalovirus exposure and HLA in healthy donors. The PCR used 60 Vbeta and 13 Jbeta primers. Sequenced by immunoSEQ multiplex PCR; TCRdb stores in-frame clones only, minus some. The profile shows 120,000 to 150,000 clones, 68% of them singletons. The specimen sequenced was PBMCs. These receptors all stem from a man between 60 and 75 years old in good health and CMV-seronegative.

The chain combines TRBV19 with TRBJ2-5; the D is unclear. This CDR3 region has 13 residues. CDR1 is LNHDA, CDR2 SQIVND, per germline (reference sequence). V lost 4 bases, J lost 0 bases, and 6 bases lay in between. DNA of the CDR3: TGTGCCAGTAGTACCTCGTACCAAGAGACCCAGTACTTC. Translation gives CASSTSYQETQYF.

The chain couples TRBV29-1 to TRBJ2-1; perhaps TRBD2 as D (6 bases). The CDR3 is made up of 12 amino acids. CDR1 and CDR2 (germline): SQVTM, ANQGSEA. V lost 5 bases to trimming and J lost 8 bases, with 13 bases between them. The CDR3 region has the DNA TGCAGCGTTCGGCGGGATGAAGATGAGCAGTTCTTC. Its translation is CSVRRDEDEQFF.

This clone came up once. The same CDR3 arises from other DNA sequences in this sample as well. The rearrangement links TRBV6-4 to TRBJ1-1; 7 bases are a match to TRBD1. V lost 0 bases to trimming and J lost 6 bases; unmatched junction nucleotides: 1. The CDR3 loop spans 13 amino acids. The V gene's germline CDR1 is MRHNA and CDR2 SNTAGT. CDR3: CASSDSQGAEAFF. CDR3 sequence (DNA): TGTGCCAGCAGTGACTCGCAGGGGGCTGAAGCTTTCTTT.

DNA of the CDR3: TGTGCCTGGAGTACGGGACTAGCGGCCTACAATGAGCAGTTCTTC. Translated, it gives CAWSTGLAAYNEQFF. V gene TRBV30 combines with J gene TRBJ2-1; 11 nucleotides align to TRBD2. CDR1 is GTSNPN and CDR2 is SVGIG in the germline V gene (reference sequence). V shed 2 bases, J shed 2 bases, and the junction held 2 bases outside the gene matches. The CDR3 contains 15 residues.

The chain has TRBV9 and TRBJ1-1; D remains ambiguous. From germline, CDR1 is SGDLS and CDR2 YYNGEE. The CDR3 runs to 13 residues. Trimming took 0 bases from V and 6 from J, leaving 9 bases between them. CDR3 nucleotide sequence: TGTGCCAGCAGCGTAGTCTTAAACTCTGAAGCTTTCTTT. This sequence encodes CASSVVLNSEAFF.

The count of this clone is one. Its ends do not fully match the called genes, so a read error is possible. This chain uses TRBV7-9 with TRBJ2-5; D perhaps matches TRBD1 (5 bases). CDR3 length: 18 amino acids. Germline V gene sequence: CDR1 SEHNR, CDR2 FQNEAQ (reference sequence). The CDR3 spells CSSSLAKGALKFQETQYF. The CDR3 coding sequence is TGTTCCAGCAGCTTAGCCAAAGGGGCCCTGAAATTCCAAGAGACCCAGTACTTC.

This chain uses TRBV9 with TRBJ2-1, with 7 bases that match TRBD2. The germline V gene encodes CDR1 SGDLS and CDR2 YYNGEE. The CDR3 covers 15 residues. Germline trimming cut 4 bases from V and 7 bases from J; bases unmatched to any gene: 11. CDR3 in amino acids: CASSPRDYPNNEQFF. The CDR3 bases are TGTGCCAGCAGCCCTCGGGACTACCCTAATAATGAGCAGTTCTTC.

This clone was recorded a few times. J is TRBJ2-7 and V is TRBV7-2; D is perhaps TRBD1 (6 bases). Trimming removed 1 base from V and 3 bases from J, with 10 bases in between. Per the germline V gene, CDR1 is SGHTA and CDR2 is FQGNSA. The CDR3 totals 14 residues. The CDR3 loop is CASSLVGQDYEQYF. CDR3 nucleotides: TGTGCCAGCAGCTTAGTGGGACAAGACTACGAGCAGTACTTC.

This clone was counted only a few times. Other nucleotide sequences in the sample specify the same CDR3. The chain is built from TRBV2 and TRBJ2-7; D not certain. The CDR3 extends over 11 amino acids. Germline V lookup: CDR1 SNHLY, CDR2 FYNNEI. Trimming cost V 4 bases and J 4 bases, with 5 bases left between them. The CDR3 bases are TGTGCCAGCAGTGCAGGTTACGAGCAGTACTTC. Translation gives CASSAGYEQYF.

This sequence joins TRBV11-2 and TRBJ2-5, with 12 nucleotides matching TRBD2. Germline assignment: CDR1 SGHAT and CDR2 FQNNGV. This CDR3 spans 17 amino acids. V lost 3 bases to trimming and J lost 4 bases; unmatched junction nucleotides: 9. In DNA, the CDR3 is TGTGCCAGCAGCTTTAGTCTAGCGGGAGGGCCGGGAGAGACCCAGTACTTC. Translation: CASSFSLAGGPGETQYF.

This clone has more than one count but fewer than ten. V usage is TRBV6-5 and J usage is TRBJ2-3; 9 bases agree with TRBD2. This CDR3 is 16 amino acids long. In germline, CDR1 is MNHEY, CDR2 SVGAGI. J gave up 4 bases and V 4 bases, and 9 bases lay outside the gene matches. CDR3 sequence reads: CASSFLAGGSADTQYF. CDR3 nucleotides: TGTGCCAGCAGTTTCCTGGCGGGAGGGTCCGCAGATACGCAGTATTTT.

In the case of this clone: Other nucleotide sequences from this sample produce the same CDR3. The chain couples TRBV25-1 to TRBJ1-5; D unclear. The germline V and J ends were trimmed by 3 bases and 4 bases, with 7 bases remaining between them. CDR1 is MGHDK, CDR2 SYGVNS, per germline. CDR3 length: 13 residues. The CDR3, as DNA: TGTGCCAGCAGTGACCCGGGGAATCAGCCCCAGCATTTT. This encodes CASSDPGNQPQHF.

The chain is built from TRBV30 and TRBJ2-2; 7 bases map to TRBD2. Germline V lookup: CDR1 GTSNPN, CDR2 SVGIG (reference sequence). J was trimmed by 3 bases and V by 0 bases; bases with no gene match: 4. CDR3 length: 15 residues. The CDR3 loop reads CAWSVLGGDTGELFF. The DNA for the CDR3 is TGTGCCTGGAGTGTACTGGGAGGGGACACCGGGGAGCTGTTTTTT. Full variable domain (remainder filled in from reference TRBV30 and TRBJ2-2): SQTIHQWPATLVQPVGSPLSLECTVEGTSNPNLYWYRQAAGRGLQLLFYSVGIGQISSEVPQNLSASRPQDRQFILSSKKLLLSDSGFYLCAWSVLGGDTGELFFGEGSRLTVL.

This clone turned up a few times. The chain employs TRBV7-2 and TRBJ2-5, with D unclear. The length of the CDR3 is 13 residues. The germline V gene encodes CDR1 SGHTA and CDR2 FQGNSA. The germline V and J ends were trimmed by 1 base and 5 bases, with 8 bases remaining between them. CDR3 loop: CASSLVMRETQYF. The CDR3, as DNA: TGTGCCAGCAGCTTAGTAATGAGGGAGACCCAGTACTTC. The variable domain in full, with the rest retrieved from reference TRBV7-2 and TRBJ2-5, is GAGVSQSPSNKVTEKGKDVELRCDPISGHTALYWYRQSLGQGLEFLIYFQGNSAPDKSGLPSDRFSAERTGGSVSTLTIQRTQQEDSAVYLCASSLVMRETQYFGPGTRLLVL.

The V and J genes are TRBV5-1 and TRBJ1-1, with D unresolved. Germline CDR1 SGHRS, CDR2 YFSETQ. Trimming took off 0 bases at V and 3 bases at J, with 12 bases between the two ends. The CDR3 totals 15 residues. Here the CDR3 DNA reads TGCGCCAGCAGCTTGGCAGGAGGAGAGGACACTGAAGCTTTCTTT. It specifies CASSLAGGEDTEAFF. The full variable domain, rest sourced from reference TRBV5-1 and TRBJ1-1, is KAGVTQTPRYLIKTRGQQVTLSCSPISGHRSVSWYQQTPGQGLQFLFEYFSETQRNKGNFPGRFSGRQFSNSRSEMNVSTLELGDSALYLCASSLAGGEDTEAFFGQGTRLTVV.

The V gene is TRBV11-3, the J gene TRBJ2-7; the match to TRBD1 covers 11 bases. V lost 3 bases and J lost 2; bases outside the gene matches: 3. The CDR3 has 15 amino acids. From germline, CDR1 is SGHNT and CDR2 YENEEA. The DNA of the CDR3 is TGTGCCAGCAGCTTCAGGACAGGGGGCCCCTACGAGCAGTACTTC. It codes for CASSFRTGGPYEQYF.

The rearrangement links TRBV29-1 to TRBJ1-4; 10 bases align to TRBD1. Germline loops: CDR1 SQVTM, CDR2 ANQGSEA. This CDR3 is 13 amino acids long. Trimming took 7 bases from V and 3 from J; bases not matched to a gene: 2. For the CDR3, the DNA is TGCAGCGGGGGGACAGGGGCTAATGAAAAACTGTTTTTT. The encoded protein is CSGGTGANEKLFF.

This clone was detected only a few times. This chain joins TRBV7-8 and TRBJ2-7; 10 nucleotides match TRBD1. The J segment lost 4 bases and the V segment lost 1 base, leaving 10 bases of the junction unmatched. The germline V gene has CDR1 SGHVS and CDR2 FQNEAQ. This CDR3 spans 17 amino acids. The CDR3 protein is CASSLDETGGRRYEQYF. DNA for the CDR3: TGTGCCAGCAGCTTAGATGAGACAGGGGGCCGGCGGTACGAGCAGTACTTC.

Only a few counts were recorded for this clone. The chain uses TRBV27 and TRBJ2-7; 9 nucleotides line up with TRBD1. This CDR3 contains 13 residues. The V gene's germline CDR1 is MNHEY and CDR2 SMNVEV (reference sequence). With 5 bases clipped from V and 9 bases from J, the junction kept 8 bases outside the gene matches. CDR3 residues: CASSPGTGPRQYF. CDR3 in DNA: TGTGCCAGCAGTCCCGGGACAGGGCCCAGGCAGTACTTC.

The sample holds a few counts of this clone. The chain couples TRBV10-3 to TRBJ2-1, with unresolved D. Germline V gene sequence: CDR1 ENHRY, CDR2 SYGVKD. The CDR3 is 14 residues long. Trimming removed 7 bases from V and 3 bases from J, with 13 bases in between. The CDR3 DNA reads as TGTGCCATCAAAGCCGAACAGAGCTACAATGAGCAGTTCTTC. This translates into CAIKAEQSYNEQFF.

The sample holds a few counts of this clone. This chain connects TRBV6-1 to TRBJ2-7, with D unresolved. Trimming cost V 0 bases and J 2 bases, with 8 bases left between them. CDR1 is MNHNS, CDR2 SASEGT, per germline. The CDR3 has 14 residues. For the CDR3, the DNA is TGTGCCAGCAGTGAAGCTGGAACAGCCTACGAGCAGTACTTC. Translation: CASSEAGTAYEQYF.

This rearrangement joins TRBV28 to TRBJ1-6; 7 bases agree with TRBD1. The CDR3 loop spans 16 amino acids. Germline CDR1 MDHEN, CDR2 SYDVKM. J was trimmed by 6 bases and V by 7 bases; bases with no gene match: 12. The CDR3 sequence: CASTLGGGVGNSPLHF. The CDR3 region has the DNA TGTGCCAGCACCCTCGGAGGGGGCGTTGGTAATTCACCCCTCCACTTT.

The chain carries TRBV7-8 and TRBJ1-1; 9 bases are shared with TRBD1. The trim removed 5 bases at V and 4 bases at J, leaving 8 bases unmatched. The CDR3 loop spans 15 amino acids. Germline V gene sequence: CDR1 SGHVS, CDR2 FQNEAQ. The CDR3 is CASSVGGQGSTEAFF. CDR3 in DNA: TGTGCCAGCAGCGTTGGCGGACAGGGGAGCACTGAAGCTTTCTTT.

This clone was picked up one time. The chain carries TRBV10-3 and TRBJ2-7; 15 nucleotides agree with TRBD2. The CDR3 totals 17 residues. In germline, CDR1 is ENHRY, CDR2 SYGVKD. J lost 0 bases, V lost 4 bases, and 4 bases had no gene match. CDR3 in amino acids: CAISAGTSGRFSYEQYF. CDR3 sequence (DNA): TGTGCCATCAGTGCTGGGACTAGCGGGAGGTTCTCCTACGAGCAGTACTTC.

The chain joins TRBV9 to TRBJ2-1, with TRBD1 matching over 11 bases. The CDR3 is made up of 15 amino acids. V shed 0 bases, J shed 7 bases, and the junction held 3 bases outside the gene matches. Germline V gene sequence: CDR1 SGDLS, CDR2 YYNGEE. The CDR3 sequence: CASSVVGQGGNEQFF. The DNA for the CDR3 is TGTGCCAGCAGCGTAGTGGGACAGGGGGGAAATGAGCAGTTCTTC.

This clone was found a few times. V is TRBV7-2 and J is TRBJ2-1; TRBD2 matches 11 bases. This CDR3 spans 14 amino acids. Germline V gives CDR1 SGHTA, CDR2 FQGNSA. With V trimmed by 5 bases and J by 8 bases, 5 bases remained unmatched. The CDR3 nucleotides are TGTGCCAGCAGCACCACTAGCGGGAGAGATGAGCAGTTCTTC. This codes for CASSTTSGRDEQFF.

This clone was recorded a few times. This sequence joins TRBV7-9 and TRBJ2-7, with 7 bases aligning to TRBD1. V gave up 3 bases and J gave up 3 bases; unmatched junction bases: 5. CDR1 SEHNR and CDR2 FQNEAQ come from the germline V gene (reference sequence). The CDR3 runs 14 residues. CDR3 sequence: CASSLGQINYEQYF. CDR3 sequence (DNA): TGTGCCAGCAGCTTGGGACAGATCAACTACGAGCAGTACTTC.

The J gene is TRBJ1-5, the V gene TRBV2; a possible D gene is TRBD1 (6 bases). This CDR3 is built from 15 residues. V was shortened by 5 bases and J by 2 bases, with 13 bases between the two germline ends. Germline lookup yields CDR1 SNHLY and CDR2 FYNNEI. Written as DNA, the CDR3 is TGTGCCAGCAGTCACAGGGAAGGGGGCAATCAGCCCCAGCATTTT. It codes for CASSHREGGNQPQHF.